This TCR beta chain was obtained from a study of T cell responses to AZD1222 COVID-19 vaccine. Overall study results and limits: The repertoires were collected only after the peak T cell response. Two doses of AZD1222 preceded a rise in Spike-specific TCR breadth and depth. Baseline testing showed seropositivity in only five to seven AZD1222 recipients. Donors were mostly white British, more females; clonal diversity possibly underestimated.

Sequenced by immunoSEQ multiplex PCR; TCRdb stores in-frame clones only, minus some. The table has more than 100,000 clones, approximately 90% seen once. The CDR3 length is 13 residues. Germline lookup yields CDR1 MNHEY and CDR2 SVGAGI. Trimming removed 9 bases from V and 3 bases from J, with 15 bases in between. Concerning this clone: Its antigen is as yet unknown.

The sequence was collected from an adult in good health. The sequencing used peripheral blood, collected on day 0 of AZD1222 vaccination. The chain is built from TRBV6-5 and TRBJ2-7; tentatively, D is TRBD2 (6 bases). CDR3 region: CASRAAGIYEQYF. CDR3 bases: TGTGCCAGTAGGGCCGCGGGGATCTACGAGCAGTACTTC.